This T cell receptor beta chain is drawn from a study of cytomegalovirus exposure and HLA in healthy donors. For this clone: Antigen: not known.

General observations from the study: Researchers counted around 180 TCR beta chains as cytomegalovirus-associated. V- and J-gene trimming of TCR beta was linked (in a later analysis) to a missense DCLRE1C variant. Data from an earlier analysis indicated that most TCR beta V segments were productive either about 87% or about 30% of the time. Associated with HLA alleles at 0.05 false discovery rate in a later analysis were some 16,000 TCR beta sequences.

Amplification used 60 Vbeta primers and 13 Jbeta primers. Measured with immunoSEQ multiplex PCR; TCRdb has only the in-frame clones, and not every one. The table has around 180,000 clones, roughly 80% seen once; the top ten hold around 7.3%. Germline V gives CDR1 PRHDT, CDR2 FYEKMQ (reference sequence). This CDR3 is built from 18 residues. Losses at the gene ends were 3 bases for V and 0 bases for J; bases not matched to a gene: 8. Sequenced input: PBMCs. The chain has TRBV13 and TRBJ2-6; TRBD1 matches at 7 bases. The receptor was derived from a man aged 30 to 39 in good health and CMV-seropositive. CDR3 amino acids: CASSFYLGTDSGANVLTF. The CDR3 DNA reads TGTGCCAGCAGCTTCTATCTGGGGACAGACTCTGGGGCCAACGTCCTGACTTTC.